This T cell receptor (beta chain) comes out of a study of T-cell reconstitution after alpha-beta-depleted transplantation in children. This clonotype came up a few times. A single base separates this from a much larger clone, so it may be a read error. Germline CDR1 and CDR2: SGHTA and FQGTGA. V was clipped by 5 bases and J by 0 bases, with 8 bases between them. CDR3 length: 15 residues. Unique molecular identifiers were used to barcode this TCRbeta library. TCRdb reprocessed the PCR reads with MiXCR, giving one entry per CDR3 protein. The top ten clones hold about 4% of a sample with over 550,000 distinct CDR3 sequences, about 10% of them seen once.

The chain links TRBV7-3 to TRBJ2-6; no definite D call. The sample here was PBMCs from the stem cell graft donor, taken from the stem cell graft. The sequence was collected from a human donor who donated a stem cell graft to a child with acute myeloid leukemia. The DNA of the CDR3 is TGTGCCAGCAGCCCTTACAGCTCTGGGGCCAACGTCCTGACTTTC. This codes for CASSPYSSGANVLTF.